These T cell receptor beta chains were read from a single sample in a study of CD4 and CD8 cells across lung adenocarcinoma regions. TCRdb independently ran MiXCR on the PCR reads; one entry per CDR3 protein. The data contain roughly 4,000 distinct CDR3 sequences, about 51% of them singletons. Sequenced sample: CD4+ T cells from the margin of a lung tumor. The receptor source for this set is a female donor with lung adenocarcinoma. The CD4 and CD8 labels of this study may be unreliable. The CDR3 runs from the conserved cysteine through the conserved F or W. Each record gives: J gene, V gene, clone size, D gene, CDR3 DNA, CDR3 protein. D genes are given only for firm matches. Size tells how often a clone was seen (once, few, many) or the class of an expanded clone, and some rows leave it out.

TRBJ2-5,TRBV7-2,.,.,TGTGCCAGCAGCTTAGAAAGGGGAGGTACCCAAGGGACCCAGTACTTC,CASSLERGGTQGTQYF
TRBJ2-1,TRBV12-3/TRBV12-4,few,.,TGTGCCAGCAGTTTTCAACGTTTCGGTGAGCAGTTCTTC,CASSFQRFGEQFF
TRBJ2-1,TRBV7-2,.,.,TGTGCCAGCAGCACATCCACAGGGAACTACAATGAGCAGTTCTTC,CASSTSTGNYNEQFF
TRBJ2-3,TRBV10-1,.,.,TGCGCCAGCGGTGGCATTGGGGGCGGTAGCACAGAGACCCAGTACTTT,CASGGIGGGSTETQYF
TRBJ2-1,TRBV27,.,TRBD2,TGTGCCAGCAGTTCTCTGCCGGGACTAAGATCTGAGCAGTTCTTC,CASSSLPGLRSEQFF
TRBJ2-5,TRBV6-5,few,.,TGTGCCAGCAGTTACTCGTGGAGCATCCAAGAGACCCAGTACTTC,CASSYSWSIQETQYF
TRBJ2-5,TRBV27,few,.,TGTGCCAGCAGTTTTAACGCCAAAGAGACCCAGTACTTC,CASSFNAKETQYF
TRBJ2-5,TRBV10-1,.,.,TGCGCCAGCATCGAGCGGGCCCACAATGAGCAGTACTTC,CASIERAHNEQYF
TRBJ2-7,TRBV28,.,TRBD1,TGTGCCACCACAGCACAGGGGAACGAGCAGTACTTC,CATTAQGNEQYF
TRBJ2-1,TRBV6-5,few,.,TGTGCCAGCAGTTACTCAATGGGCTATGAGCAGTTCTTC,CASSYSMGYEQFF
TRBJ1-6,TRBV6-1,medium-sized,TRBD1,TGTGCCAGCAGTAGCGACAGGGGACTTTCACCCCTCCACTTT,CASSSDRGLSPLHF
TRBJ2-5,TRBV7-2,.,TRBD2,TGTGCCAGCAGCCCTAGTATGCGGACTAGCGATCACAGGGAGACCCAGTACTTC,CASSPSMRTSDHRETQYF
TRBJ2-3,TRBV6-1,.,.,TGTGCCAGCAGTGAAGCGCCGGCGGTTAGCACAGATACGCAGTATTTT,CASSEAPAVSTDTQYF
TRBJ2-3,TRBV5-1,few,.,TGCGCCAGCAGCCAAGTAGGAGATACGCAGTATTTT,CASSQVGDTQYF
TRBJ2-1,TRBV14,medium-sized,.,TGTGCCAGCAGCCACCTAATTTCGAATGAGCAGTTCTTC,CASSHLISNEQFF
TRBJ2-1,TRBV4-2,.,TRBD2,TGTGCCAGCAGCCAAGTCGAGACGGGGGGGGGGAATGAGCAGTTCTTC,CASSQVETGGGNEQFF
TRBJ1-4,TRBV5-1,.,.,TGCGCCAGCAGCCCGACAGCAACTAATGAAAAACTGTTTTTT,CASSPTATNEKLFF
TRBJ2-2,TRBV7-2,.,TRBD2,TGTGCCAGCAGCCAGGGACTAGGAGGCGGGGAGCTGTTTTTT,CASSQGLGGGELFF
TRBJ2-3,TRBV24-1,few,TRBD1,TGTGCCACTAACCGGGACAGAACAGATACGCAGTATTTT,CATNRDRTDTQYF
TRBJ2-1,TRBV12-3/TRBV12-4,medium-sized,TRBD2,TGTGCCAGCAGTAACCCGGGACTAGGGCGATTCAATGAGCAGTTCTTC,CASSNPGLGRFNEQFF
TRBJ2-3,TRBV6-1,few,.,TGTGCCAGCTGCCAAGGAGGGCCCACCACAGATACGCAGTATTTT,CASCQGGPTTDTQYF
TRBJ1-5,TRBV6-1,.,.,TGTGCCAGCAGTGCAGACTCAGGGTTTGTCGATCAGCCCCAGCATTTT,CASSADSGFVDQPQHF
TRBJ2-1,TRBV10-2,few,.,TGCGCCAGCAGTGAGAACTCCTACAATGAGCAGTTCTTC,CASSENSYNEQFF
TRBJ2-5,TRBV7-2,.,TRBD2,TGTGCCAGCAGCTTAGGGGGCACTCTCGGGGGGGCAGAGACCCAGTACTTC,CASSLGGTLGGAETQYF
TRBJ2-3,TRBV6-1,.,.,TGTGCCAGCGGGCGCGGGCGCCCAGATACCCAGTATTTC,CASGRGRPDTQYF
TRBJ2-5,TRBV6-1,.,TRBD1,TGTGCCAGCAGTGAAGCCCAGACAGGGAACCAAGAGACCCAGTACTTC,CASSEAQTGNQETQYF
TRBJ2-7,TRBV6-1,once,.,TGTGCCAGCATCCTTAGGGCCGGTCCCTACGAGCAGTACTTC,CASILRAGPYEQYF
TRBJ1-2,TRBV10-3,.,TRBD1,TGTGCCACTTCGGGACAGTATAACTATGGCTACACCTTC,CATSGQYNYGYTF
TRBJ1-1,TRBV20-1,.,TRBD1,TGCAGTGCTAGCGGGGACAGGGAAGGCTACACTGAAGCTTTCTTT,CSASGDREGYTEAFF